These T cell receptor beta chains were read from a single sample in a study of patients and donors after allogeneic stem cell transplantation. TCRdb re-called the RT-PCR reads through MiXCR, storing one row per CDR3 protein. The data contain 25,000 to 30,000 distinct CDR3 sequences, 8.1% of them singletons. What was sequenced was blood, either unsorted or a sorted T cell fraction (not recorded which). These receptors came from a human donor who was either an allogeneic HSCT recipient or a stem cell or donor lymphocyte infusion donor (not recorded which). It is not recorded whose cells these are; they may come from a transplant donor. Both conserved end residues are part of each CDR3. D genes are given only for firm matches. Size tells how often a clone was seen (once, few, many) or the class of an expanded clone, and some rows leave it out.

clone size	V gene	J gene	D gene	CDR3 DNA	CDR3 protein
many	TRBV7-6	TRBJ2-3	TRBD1	TGTGCCAGCAGCTCGGACAGGGGGGATACGCAGTATTTT	CASSSDRGDTQYF
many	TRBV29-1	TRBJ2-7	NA	TGCAGCGTTGAGGACAGATCCAGCTCCTACGAGCAGTACTTC	CSVEDRSSSYEQYF
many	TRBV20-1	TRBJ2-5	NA	TGCAGTGCTAGCAAGGTCAGGGATCAAGAGACCCAGTACTTC	CSASKVRDQETQYF
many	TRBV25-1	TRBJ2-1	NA	TGTGCCAGCAGTGCGGGGAAATTTTCCTACAATGAGCAGTTCTTC	CASSAGKFSYNEQFF
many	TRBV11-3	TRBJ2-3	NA	TGTGCCAGCAGCCCCTCACGGAGGACAGATACGCAGTATTTT	CASSPSRRTDTQYF
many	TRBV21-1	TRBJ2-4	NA	TGTGCCAGCAGCAAAGCTGGTCCAGCGGGGAAAGCCAAAAACATTCAGTACTTC	CASSKAGPAGKAKNIQYF
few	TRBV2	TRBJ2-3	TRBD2	TGTGCAGGCGGGGGGGGTAGCACAGATACGCAGTATTTT	CAGGGGSTDTQYF
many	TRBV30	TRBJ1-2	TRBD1	TGTGCCTGGAGGTTCGGGACAGGGGGCGGCTACACCTTC	CAWRFGTGGGYTF
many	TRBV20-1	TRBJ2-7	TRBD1	TGCAGTGCTAGGGAACAGGGGGCAGGCGAGCAGTACTTC	CSAREQGAGEQYF
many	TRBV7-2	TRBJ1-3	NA	TGTGCCAGCAGCCCACAGCCGAGCTCTGGAAACACCATATATTTT	CASSPQPSSGNTIYF
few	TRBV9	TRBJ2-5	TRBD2	TGTGCCAGCAGCGCTGGGACTAGCGGTAGCCAAGAGACCCAGTACTTC	CASSAGTSGSQETQYF
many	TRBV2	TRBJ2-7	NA	TGTGCCAGCAGTGTCCGACAGGAGGAGCAGTACTTC	CASSVRQEEQYF
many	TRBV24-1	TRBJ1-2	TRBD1	TGTGCCCCGGTGTCCGGGACAGTTAATGAATCTGGCTACACCTTC	CAPVSGTVNESGYTF
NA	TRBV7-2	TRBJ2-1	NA	TGTGCCAGCAGCCCCCGAGGCAGGGGCTCCTACAATGAGCAGTTCTTC	CASSPRGRGSYNEQFF
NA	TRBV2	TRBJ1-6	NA	TGTGCCAGCAGGCCATATTTCGGTTCACCCCTCCACTTT	CASRPYFGSPLHF
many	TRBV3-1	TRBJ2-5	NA	TGTGCCAGCAGCCAAGATGATGGTAGCCAGGAGACCCAGTACTTC	CASSQDDGSQETQYF
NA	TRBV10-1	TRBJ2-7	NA	TGCGCCAGCAGTGAGTCGCTTCTAGGGGGGCTTAACGAGCAGTACTTC	CASSESLLGGLNEQYF
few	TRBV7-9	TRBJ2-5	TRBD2	TGTGCCAGCAGCATTTGGACTAGCCCGGAGACCCAGTACTTC	CASSIWTSPETQYF
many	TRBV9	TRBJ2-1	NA	TGTGCCAGCAGCGTAGGTCTAGCCTATGAGCAGTTCTTC	CASSVGLAYEQFF
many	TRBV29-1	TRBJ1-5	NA	TGCAGCGTTGAAGAAACCGCAGATCAGCCCCAGCATTTT	CSVEETADQPQHF
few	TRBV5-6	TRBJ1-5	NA	TGTGCCAGCAGCTCGCAGTTGGGGGTAAATCAGCCCCAGCATTTT	CASSSQLGVNQPQHF
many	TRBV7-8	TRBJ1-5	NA	TGTGCCAGCAGCCCCGGGACCAGAACGGGGCAGCCCCAGCATTTT	CASSPGTRTGQPQHF
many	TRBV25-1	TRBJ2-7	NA	TGTGCCAGCAGTGAATGGAGGGGCCCCTCTGACGAGCAGTACTTC	CASSEWRGPSDEQYF
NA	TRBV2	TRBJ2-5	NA	TGTGCCAGCAGTGTTGGAGTTAGGGGCGGGGAGACCCAGTACTTC	CASSVGVRGGETQYF
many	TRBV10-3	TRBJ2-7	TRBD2	TGTGCCATCAGCACTAGCGGGAGGCCGACCTACGAGCAGTACTTC	CAISTSGRPTYEQYF
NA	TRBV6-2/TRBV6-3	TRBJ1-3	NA	TGTGCCAGCAGCGATACGGGACATCCTGGAAACACCATATATTTT	CASSDTGHPGNTIYF
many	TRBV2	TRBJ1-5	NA	TGTGCCAGCAGTGTCCCGCCTCAGCCCCAGCATTTT	CASSVPPQPQHF
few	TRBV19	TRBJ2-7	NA	TGTGCCAGTAGTCCGGGACAAATCCACTCCTACGAGCAGTACTTC	CASSPGQIHSYEQYF
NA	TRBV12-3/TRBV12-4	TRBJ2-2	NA	TGTGCCAGCAGGCGGACAGCGAACACCGGGGAGCTGTTTTTT	CASRRTANTGELFF
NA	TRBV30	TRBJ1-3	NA	TGTGCCTGGAAATTCTCAGGAGCTGGAAACACCATATATTTT	CAWKFSGAGNTIYF
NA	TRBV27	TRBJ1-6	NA	TGTGCCAGCAGTTTCTCCTATAATTCACCCCTCCACTTT	CASSFSYNSPLHF
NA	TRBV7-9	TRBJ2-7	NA	TGTGCCAGCAGCTTGGGTCCTAGGGGATACGAGCAGTACTTC	CASSLGPRGYEQYF
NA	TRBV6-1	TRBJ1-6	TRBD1	TGTGCCAGCAGGAGGGACAGGGGAGGCTCCTATAATTCACCCCTCCACTTT	CASRRDRGGSYNSPLHF
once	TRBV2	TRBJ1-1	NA	TGTGCCACCATATTCAGGCCCGGGATGAACACTGAAGCTTTCTTT	CATIFRPGMNTEAFF
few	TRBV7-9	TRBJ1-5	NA	TGTGCCAGCAGCTTAGCGATTGGCAGAATTAATCAGCCCCAGCATTTT	CASSLAIGRINQPQHF
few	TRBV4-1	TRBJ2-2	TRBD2	TGCGCCAGCAGCCAAGAGAAAGAACTAGCGGGAGGGCGGAACACCGGGGAGCTGTTTTTT	CASSQEKELAGGRNTGELFF
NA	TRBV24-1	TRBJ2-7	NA	TGTGCCACCAGTGATGTCGGTGGAGCGCAGTACTTC	CATSDVGGAQYF
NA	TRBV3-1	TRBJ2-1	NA	TGTGCCAGCAGCCGTCGGGACACTGAGCAGTTCTTC	CASSRRDTEQFF
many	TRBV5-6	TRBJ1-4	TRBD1	TGTGCCAGCAGCTCGAAGGACAGGGGGCGGGGAAAACTGTTTTTT	CASSSKDRGRGKLFF
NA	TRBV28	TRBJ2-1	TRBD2	TGTGCCAGCAGGGGGACTAGCGGGAGACGGAATGAGCAGTTCTTC	CASRGTSGRRNEQFF
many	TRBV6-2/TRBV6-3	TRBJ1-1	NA	TGTGCCAGCAGTTACAGGGAGGACACTGAAGCTTTCTTT	CASSYREDTEAFF
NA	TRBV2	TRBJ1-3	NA	TGTGCCAGCAGACCACAGGGTCCCGGGGACACCATATATTTT	CASRPQGPGDTIYF
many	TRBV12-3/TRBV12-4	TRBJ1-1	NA	TGTGCCAGCAGTCCCAGTCTCGTGCTCATGAACACTGAAGCTTTCTTT	CASSPSLVLMNTEAFF
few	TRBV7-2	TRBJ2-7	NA	TGTGCCAGCAGCTTAGTTGGTGGTAGCTCCTACGAGCAGTACTTC	CASSLVGGSSYEQYF
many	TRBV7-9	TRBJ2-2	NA	TGTGCCAGCAGCCCCCTACAGGGACACACCGGGGAGCTGTTTTTT	CASSPLQGHTGELFF
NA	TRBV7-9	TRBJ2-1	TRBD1	TGTGCCAGCAGCTTAGTAGGTGAGGGGGCCCATGAGCAGTTCTTC	CASSLVGEGAHEQFF
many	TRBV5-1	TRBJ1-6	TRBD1	TGCGCCAGCAGCCGGACAGGGGAACGTTCACCCCTCCACTTT	CASSRTGERSPLHF
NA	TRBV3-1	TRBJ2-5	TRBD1	TGTGCCAGCAGCCAAGTGGTTAGGGCAGGGGGCGTTAGGTCCCAAGAGACCCAGTACTTC	CASSQVVRAGGVRSQETQYF
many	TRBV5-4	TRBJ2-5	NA	TGTGCCAGCAGCTTGGGGCGGCGGGATGGAGAGACCCAGTACTTC	CASSLGRRDGETQYF